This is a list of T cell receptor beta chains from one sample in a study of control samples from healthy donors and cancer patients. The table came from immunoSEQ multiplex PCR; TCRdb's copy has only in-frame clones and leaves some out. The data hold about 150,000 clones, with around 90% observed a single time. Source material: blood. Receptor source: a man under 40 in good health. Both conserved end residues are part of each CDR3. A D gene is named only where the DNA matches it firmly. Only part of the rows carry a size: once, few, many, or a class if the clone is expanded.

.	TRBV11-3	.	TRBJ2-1	TGTGCCAGCAGCCCAAATCTGGGCCTCAATGAGCAGTTCTTC	CASSPNLGLNEQFF
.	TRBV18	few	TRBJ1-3	TGTGCCAGCTCACCCCAGGCAGGGGTCATCTCTGGAAACACCATATATTTT	CASSPQAGVISGNTIYF
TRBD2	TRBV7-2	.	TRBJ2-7	TGTGCCAGCAGCCCTAACCTCGGGGGAGGGCCTCTCGAGCAGTACTTC	CASSPNLGGGPLEQYF
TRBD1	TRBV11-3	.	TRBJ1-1	TGTGCCAGCAGCTTAGGGGACGTCCTCAGGGGGGGCACTGAAGCTTTCTTT	CASSLGDVLRGGTEAFF
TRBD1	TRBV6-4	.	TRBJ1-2	TGTGCCAGGAGGAAGTCCGGGACAGTCTATGGCTACACCTTC	CARRKSGTVYGYTF
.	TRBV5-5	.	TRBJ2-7	TGTGCCAGCAGATCCCGGGACAAAGGGTTCTACGAGCAGTACTTC	CASRSRDKGFYEQYF
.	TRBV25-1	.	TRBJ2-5	TGTGCCAGCAGCGAACCCCTGACACCGATGGGGAAAGAGACCCAGTACTTC	CASSEPLTPMGKETQYF
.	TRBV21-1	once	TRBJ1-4	TGTGCCATCAGGCAAGGGTGGGATGAAAAACTGTTTTTT	CAIRQGWDEKLFF
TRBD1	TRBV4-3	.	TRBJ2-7	TGCGCCAGCAGCCAAGAGGACAGGGACCACTACGAGCAGTACTTC	CASSQEDRDHYEQYF
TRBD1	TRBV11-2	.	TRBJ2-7	TGTGCCAGCAGCTTAGGATGGGACAGGAGGACACGAACCTACGAGCAGTACTTC	CASSLGWDRRTRTYEQYF
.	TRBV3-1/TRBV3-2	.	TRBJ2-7	TGTGCCAGCAGCCAGGTTGGGGCGGAATCCTACGAGCAGTACTTC	CASSQVGAESYEQYF
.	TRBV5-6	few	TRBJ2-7	TGTGCCAGCAGCTTGGAACGGCAGGGGTGGAACGAGCAGTACTTC	CASSLERQGWNEQYF
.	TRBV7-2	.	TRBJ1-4	TGTGCCAGCAGCTTAAGGCAGGGGAGAGAAAAACTGTTTTTT	CASSLRQGREKLFF
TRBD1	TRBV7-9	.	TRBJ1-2	TGTGCCAGCAGCTTACCGGGACAGAGACTCTATGGCTACACCTTC	CASSLPGQRLYGYTF
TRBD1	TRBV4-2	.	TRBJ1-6	TGTGCCAGCAGCCAAGATAAAGGGGGCGCCAGAAAGGATTCACCCCTCCACTTT	CASSQDKGGARKDSPLHF
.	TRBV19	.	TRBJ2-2	TGTGCCAGTAGCGTATCGGCAGCGAACACCGGGGAGCTGTTTTTT	CASSVSAANTGELFF
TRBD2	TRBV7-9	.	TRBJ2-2	TGTGCCAGCAGCTCTAGCGGCGGAGCGGGGGTCCGCACCGGGGAGCTGTTTTTT	CASSSSGGAGVRTGELFF
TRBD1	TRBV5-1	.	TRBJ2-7	TGCGCCAGCAGCAACACCGGGACAGGGGCATACTACGAGCAGTACTTC	CASSNTGTGAYYEQYF
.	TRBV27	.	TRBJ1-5	TGTGCCAGCCAAAGCATTCCTAGTCGGAGCAATCAGCCCCAGCATTTT	CASQSIPSRSNQPQHF
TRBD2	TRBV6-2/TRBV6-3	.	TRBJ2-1	TGTGCCAGCAGTTATCTAGCGGGAGGGTACAATGAGCAGTTCTTC	CASSYLAGGYNEQFF
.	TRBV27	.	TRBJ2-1	TGTGCCAGCAGTTTTTTGTCCGGGGATGCCTACAATGAGCAGTTCTTC	CASSFLSGDAYNEQFF
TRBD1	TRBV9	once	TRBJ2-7	TGTGCCAGCAGCGTAGGGGACAGGGTCTACGAGCAGTACTTC	CASSVGDRVYEQYF
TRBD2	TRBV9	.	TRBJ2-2	TGTGCCAGCGGAGGGCGGCGGGGGTCGAACACCGGGGAGCTGTTTTTT	CASGGRRGSNTGELFF
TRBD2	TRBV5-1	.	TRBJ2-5	TGCGCCAGCACCGCTGGGGCTAGCGGAACCAAAGAGACCCAGTACTTC	CASTAGASGTKETQYF
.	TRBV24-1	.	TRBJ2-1	TGTGCCACCAGTCGGGACGCCAACAATGAGCAGTTCTTC	CATSRDANNEQFF
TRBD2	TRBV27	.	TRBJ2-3	TGTGCCAGCAGTTTACAGGCTAGCGGGGGGGCCGGCACAGATACGCAGTATTTT	CASSLQASGGAGTDTQYF
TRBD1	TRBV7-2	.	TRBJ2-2	TGTGCCAGCAGCTTTCCGGACAGGGGGGGCACCGGGGAGCTGTTTTTT	CASSFPDRGGTGELFF
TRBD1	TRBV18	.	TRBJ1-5	TGTGCCAGCTCACCGGGACAGCCGAATCAGCCCCAGCATTTT	CASSPGQPNQPQHF
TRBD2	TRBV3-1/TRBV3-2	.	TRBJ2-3	TGTGCCAGCAGCCCCAACAGCGGGATCGGGCAGTATTTT	CASSPNSGIGQYF
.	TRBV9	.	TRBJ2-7	TGTGCCAGCAGCGTAGAGAGGGCGGACCCTGTGCAGTACTTC	CASSVERADPVQYF
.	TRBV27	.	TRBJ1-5	TGTGCCAGCAGTTTATCCCGTAGCAATCAGCCCCAGCATTTT	CASSLSRSNQPQHF
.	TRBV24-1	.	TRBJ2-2	TGTGCCACCAGTGACGAGGGGGCCGGGGAGCTGTTTTTT	CATSDEGAGELFF
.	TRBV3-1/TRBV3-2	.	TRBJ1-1	TGTGCCAGCAGCCAAGGGGGGAGGGCCACTGAAGCTTTCTTT	CASSQGGRATEAFF
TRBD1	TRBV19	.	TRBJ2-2	TGTGCCAGTAGCGGGACAGCGAACACCGGGGAGCTGTTTTTT	CASSGTANTGELFF
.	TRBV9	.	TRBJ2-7	TGTGCCAGCAGCGTGGGAGGCACGGAGCAGTACTTC	CASSVGGTEQYF
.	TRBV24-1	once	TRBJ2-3	TGTGCCACCAGTGATACAAGAAGCGCAGATACGCAGTATTTT	CATSDTRSADTQYF
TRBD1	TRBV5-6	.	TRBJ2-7	TGTGCCAGCAGCTCGTCGACAGGGGTCTACTACGAGCAGTACTTC	CASSSSTGVYYEQYF
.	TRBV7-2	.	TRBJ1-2	TGTGCCAGCAGCTTAGTACCCGGACGAATAAACACAGGGGGCTACACCTTC	CASSLVPGRINTGGYTF
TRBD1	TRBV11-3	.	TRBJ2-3	TGTGCCAGCAGCTTAAGCAGGGGGCATAGGAGGGATACGCAGTATTTT	CASSLSRGHRRDTQYF
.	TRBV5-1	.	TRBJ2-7	TGCGCCAGCACACCATACGAGCAGTACTTC	CASTPYEQYF
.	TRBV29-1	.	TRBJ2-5	TGCAGCGTTGTAGGGCAGGGGGGAGAGACCCAGTACTTC	CSVVGQGGETQYF
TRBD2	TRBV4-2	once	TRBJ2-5	TGTGCCAGCAGCCAAGGGCAAGCGCGGGGGTGGGAGGAAGAGACCCAGTACTTC	CASSQGQARGWEEETQYF
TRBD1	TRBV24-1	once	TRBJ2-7	TGTGCCACGAGCAGGGGGTACGAGCAGTACTTC	CATSRGYEQYF
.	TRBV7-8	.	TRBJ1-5	TGTGCCAGCAGCCCATCCCGGGGGCCTCCTTATAGCAATCAGCCCCAGCATTTT	CASSPSRGPPYSNQPQHF
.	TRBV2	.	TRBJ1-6	TGTGCCAGCAAAGGTTTCCACGACTATAATTCACCCCTCCACTTT	CASKGFHDYNSPLHF
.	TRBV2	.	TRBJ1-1	TGTGCCAGCAATCCTACAGGCTCTTCCACTGAAGCTTTCTTT	CASNPTGSSTEAFF
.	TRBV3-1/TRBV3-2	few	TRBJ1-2	TGTGCCAGCAGCCCCAAGACAGGACCTATTTCTGGCTACACCTTC	CASSPKTGPISGYTF
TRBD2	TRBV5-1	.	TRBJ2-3	TGCGCCACCAGCGTAGGACTAGTCCCAGCAGATACGCAGTATTTT	CATSVGLVPADTQYF
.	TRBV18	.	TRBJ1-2	TGTGCCAGCTCACCTTCGATAGACTATGGCTACACCTTC	CASSPSIDYGYTF
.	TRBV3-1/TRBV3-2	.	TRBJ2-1	TGTGCCAGCAGCCAAGGAGACAGACAGTTCTTC	CASSQGDRQFF
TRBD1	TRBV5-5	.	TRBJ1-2	TGTGCCAGCAGCTTGGCCGGACAGGGGGCGCCCGGCTACACCTTC	CASSLAGQGAPGYTF
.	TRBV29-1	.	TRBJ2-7	TGCAGCGTGGGCAGGTCCTACGAGCAGTACTTC	CSVGRSYEQYF
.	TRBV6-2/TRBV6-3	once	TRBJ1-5	TGTGCCAGCAGTTGGCTGATCAATCAGCCCCAGCATTTT	CASSWLINQPQHF